This T cell receptor (beta chain) was captured in a study of cytomegalovirus exposure and HLA in healthy donors. Study findings and constraints: Despite most TCR sequences being rare, some public TCRs occurred in many donors. Trimming of TCR beta V- and J-genes showed a link, identified in a later analysis, to a missense DCLRE1C variant.

The ends were cut back, 0 bases at V and 3 bases at J, with 19 bases in the middle. Germline CDR1 and CDR2: SGDLS and YYNGEE. The CDR3 runs to 17 residues. To note about this clone: The antigen remains unidentified.

Primers for the PCR totalled 60 Vbeta and 13 Jbeta. In the study's own analysis: Among the unique TCR beta chains that a later analysis counted, 80 million to 100 million in all, 10 million to 11 million were shared. Clones were read by immunoSEQ multiplex PCR, and TCRdb kept only the in-frame ones, dropping some. V and J calls and clone size are as listed in that table; D and trimming were resolved from the DNA. The data contain a few hundred thousand clones, 92% of them seen just once; the ten biggest clones take up around 1.7%. Sequenced material: PBMCs. The clonotype was recovered from a girl aged 2-10 years in good health and CMV-seronegative. This chain connects TRBV9 to TRBJ2-7; possible D gene TRBD2, 6 bases. For the CDR3, the DNA is TGTGCCAGCAGCGTAGAATACGGAACGGGAGCGAGCTACGAGCAGTACTTC. It codes for CASSVEYGTGASYEQYF.